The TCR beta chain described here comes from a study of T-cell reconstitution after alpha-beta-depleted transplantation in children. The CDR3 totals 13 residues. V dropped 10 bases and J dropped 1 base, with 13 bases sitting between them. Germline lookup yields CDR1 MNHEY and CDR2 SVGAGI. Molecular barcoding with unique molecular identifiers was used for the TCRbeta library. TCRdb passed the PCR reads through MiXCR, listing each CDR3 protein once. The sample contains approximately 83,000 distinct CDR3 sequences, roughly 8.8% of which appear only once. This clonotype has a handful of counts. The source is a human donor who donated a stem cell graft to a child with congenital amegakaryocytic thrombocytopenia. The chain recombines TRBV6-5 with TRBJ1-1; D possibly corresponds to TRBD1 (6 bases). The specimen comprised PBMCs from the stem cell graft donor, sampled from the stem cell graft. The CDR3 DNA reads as TGTGCCACCACTCAGGGGAGGAACACTGAAGCTTTCTTT. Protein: CATTQGRNTEAFF.